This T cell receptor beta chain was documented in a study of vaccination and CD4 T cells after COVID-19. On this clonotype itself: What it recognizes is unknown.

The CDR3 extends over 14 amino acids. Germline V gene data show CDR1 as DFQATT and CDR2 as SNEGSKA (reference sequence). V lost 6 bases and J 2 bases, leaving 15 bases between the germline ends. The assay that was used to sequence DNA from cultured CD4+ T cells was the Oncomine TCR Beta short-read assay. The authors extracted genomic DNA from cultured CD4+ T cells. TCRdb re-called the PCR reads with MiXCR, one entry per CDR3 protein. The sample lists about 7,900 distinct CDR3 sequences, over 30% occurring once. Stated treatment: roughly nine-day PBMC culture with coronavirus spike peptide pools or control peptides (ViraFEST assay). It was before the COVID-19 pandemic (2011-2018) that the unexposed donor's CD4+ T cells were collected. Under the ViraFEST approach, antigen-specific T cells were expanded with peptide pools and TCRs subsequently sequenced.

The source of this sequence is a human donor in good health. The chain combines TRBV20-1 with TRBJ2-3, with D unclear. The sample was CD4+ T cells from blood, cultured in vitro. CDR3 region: CSAPVPYSTDTQYF. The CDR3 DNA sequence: TGCAGTGCACCAGTCCCATATTCCACAGATACGCAGTATTTT.